This entry features one T cell receptor beta chain sequence. Its antigen is unidentified. The data belong to a study of shared clonotypes between healthy human individuals. For the study at large: The cohort had a couple of women and a few men, ages 18 to 49.

Whole-study findings and limits: The generation probabilities recorded for non-shared clonotypes fell below those of clonotypes shared by all four donors.

Between the trimmed V and J ends, which lost 2 bases and 2 bases, there was a span of 6 bases. The CDR3 is 13 residues long. Germline V gives CDR1 KGHSH, CDR2 LQKENI. This table comes from immunoSEQ multiplex PCR, and its TCRdb copy is limited to in-frame clones, with some not included. The sample has some 790,000 clones; 72% are singletons. The authors divided CD4+ cells into CD45RA+ naive and CD45RA-negative memory subsets. The gene calls are TRBV18 and TRBJ2-5; D ambiguous. This receptor was identified in a woman aged 30 to 39 in good health. Sequencing was performed on memory CD4+ T cells sorted from blood. Subset meaning: CD45RA-negative fraction. In nucleotides, the CDR3 is TGTGCCAGCTCACCAGTAGGGCAAGAGACCCAGTACTTC. Amino acid sequence: CASSPVGQETQYF.